A selection of T cell receptor beta chains follows, all from one sample in a study of T-cell memory formation after mild COVID-19. TCRdb reprocessed the 5' RACE reads via MiXCR and lists one record per CDR3 protein. This table holds under 85,000 distinct CDR3 sequences, over 11% found once. Sequencing was performed on PBMCs or a T cell subset sorted from them (not recorded which). The receptors here all came from an adult woman who had mild COVID-19 (a few samples of this study predate the infection). Cell type and time point are not known. CDR3s include the opening cysteine and the closing phenylalanine or tryptophan. D genes are given only for firm matches. The size entry is marked missing in some rows and otherwise reads once, few, many or a size class.

v_gene: TRBV7-2
abundance: .
d_gene: .
j_gene: TRBJ2-5
CDR3nt: TGTGCCAGCAGCACCCGGGACATGGAAGAGACCCAGTACTTC
CDR3aa: CASSTRDMEETQYF

v_gene: TRBV20-1
abundance: .
d_gene: TRBD2
j_gene: TRBJ2-7
CDR3nt: TGCAGTGCTCCCCTAGCGGGAGCCTACTACGAGCAGTACTTC
CDR3aa: CSAPLAGAYYEQYF

v_gene: TRBV3-1
abundance: .
d_gene: TRBD1
j_gene: TRBJ2-2
CDR3nt: TGTGCCAGCAGCTTCGGACAGGGGTCCGGGGAGCTGTTTTTT
CDR3aa: CASSFGQGSGELFF

v_gene: TRBV12-3/TRBV12-4
abundance: .
d_gene: TRBD1
j_gene: TRBJ1-5
CDR3nt: TGTGCCAGCAGTTTAGAGGGACAGGCGCGCAATCAGCACCAGCATTTT
CDR3aa: CASSLEGQARNQHQHF

v_gene: TRBV7-9
abundance: .
d_gene: .
j_gene: TRBJ2-5
CDR3nt: TGTGCCAGCAGTTTCTCCGGGGACCTCCAAGAGACCCAGTACTTC
CDR3aa: CASSFSGDLQETQYF

v_gene: TRBV7-6
abundance: many
d_gene: TRBD2
j_gene: TRBJ2-1
CDR3nt: TGTGCCAGCAGCTTAGTATCCAGCGGGGGGACCTACAATGAGCAGTTCTTC
CDR3aa: CASSLVSSGGTYNEQFF

v_gene: TRBV27
abundance: few
d_gene: .
j_gene: TRBJ2-7
CDR3nt: TGTGCCAGCAGTTTACAGGGCCGTCACGAGCAGTACTTC
CDR3aa: CASSLQGRHEQYF

v_gene: TRBV6-5
abundance: few
d_gene: TRBD2
j_gene: TRBJ2-3
CDR3nt: TGTGCCAGCAGTTACGGGCTAGCGGGCAGGAGTACGCAGTATTTT
CDR3aa: CASSYGLAGRSTQYF

v_gene: TRBV11-1
abundance: few
d_gene: .
j_gene: TRBJ2-7
CDR3nt: TGTGCCAGCAGCCCTTTCTGGGGTTACGAGCAGTACTTC
CDR3aa: CASSPFWGYEQYF

v_gene: TRBV12-3/TRBV12-4
abundance: .
d_gene: .
j_gene: TRBJ2-1
CDR3nt: TGTGCCAGCAGTCCCCGGCTGTCAACTATCCGGATGGATGAGCAGTTCTTC
CDR3aa: CASSPRLSTIRMDEQFF

v_gene: TRBV6-5
abundance: few
d_gene: TRBD1
j_gene: TRBJ1-1
CDR3nt: TGTGCCAGCAGTCCGACCCCGGACAGGGGGGGCACTGAAGCTTTCTTT
CDR3aa: CASSPTPDRGGTEAFF

v_gene: TRBV28
abundance: few
d_gene: .
j_gene: TRBJ2-3
CDR3nt: TGTGCCAGCAGGTCGCTAGCGTATAGCACAGATACGCAGTATTTT
CDR3aa: CASRSLAYSTDTQYF

v_gene: TRBV11-3
abundance: .
d_gene: .
j_gene: TRBJ2-1
CDR3nt: TGTGCCAGCAGCCCCCTTCGGGGAGGAGATGGGCAGTTCTTC
CDR3aa: CASSPLRGGDGQFF

v_gene: TRBV2
abundance: .
d_gene: TRBD1
j_gene: TRBJ2-3
CDR3nt: TGTGCCAGCAGTGAAGGGACAGGGAGACCAGATACGCAGTATTTT
CDR3aa: CASSEGTGRPDTQYF

v_gene: TRBV15
abundance: many
d_gene: TRBD1
j_gene: TRBJ2-3
CDR3nt: TGTGCCACCAGCGGGGGACAGGGCTCAGATACGCAGTATTTT
CDR3aa: CATSGGQGSDTQYF

v_gene: TRBV2
abundance: .
d_gene: .
j_gene: TRBJ2-7
CDR3nt: TGTGCCAGCGCTCGGGGGGAGCAGTACTTC
CDR3aa: CASARGEQYF

v_gene: TRBV7-9
abundance: many
d_gene: TRBD1
j_gene: TRBJ2-7
CDR3nt: TGTGCCAGCAGCTTAGGACAGGGGAGCTCCTACGAGCAGTACTTC
CDR3aa: CASSLGQGSSYEQYF

v_gene: TRBV7-9
abundance: .
d_gene: TRBD1
j_gene: TRBJ1-2
CDR3nt: TGTGCCAGCAGCTTAGCTGATTGGGGTCGACAGGGGAACTATGGCTACACCTTC
CDR3aa: CASSLADWGRQGNYGYTF

v_gene: TRBV7-2
abundance: few
d_gene: .
j_gene: TRBJ1-1
CDR3nt: TGTGCCAGCAGCAACAAAGGAACCACTGAAGCTTTCTTT
CDR3aa: CASSNKGTTEAFF

v_gene: TRBV5-4
abundance: .
d_gene: TRBD1
j_gene: TRBJ2-1
CDR3nt: TGTGCCAGCAGCTTGCGGGGTGGGGTGGCAGGGGGCTACGGTTACAATGAGCAGTTCTTC
CDR3aa: CASSLRGGVAGGYGYNEQFF

v_gene: TRBV7-9
abundance: .
d_gene: .
j_gene: TRBJ2-7
CDR3nt: TGTGCCAGCAGCTTAGTAGGGACTGAACAGTACTTC
CDR3aa: CASSLVGTEQYF

v_gene: TRBV4-1
abundance: .
d_gene: .
j_gene: TRBJ2-5
CDR3nt: TGCGCCAGCAGCGTCGGGACAAGGGGACAAGAGACCCAGTACTTC
CDR3aa: CASSVGTRGQETQYF

v_gene: TRBV6-1
abundance: .
d_gene: TRBD1
j_gene: TRBJ1-2
CDR3nt: TGTGCCAGCATCCCTGACCACAGGGGAGGGAACTATGGCTACACCTTC
CDR3aa: CASIPDHRGGNYGYTF

v_gene: TRBV30
abundance: few
d_gene: TRBD1
j_gene: TRBJ1-2
CDR3nt: TGTGCCTGGGACTTTGGGACAGCTAACTATGGCTACACCTTC
CDR3aa: CAWDFGTANYGYTF

v_gene: TRBV15
abundance: few
d_gene: .
j_gene: TRBJ2-3
CDR3nt: TGTGCCACCAGAAGTCACAGGACCTATAGCACAGATACGCAGTATTTT
CDR3aa: CATRSHRTYSTDTQYF

v_gene: TRBV29-1
abundance: .
d_gene: .
j_gene: TRBJ1-1
CDR3nt: TGCAGCGTTCGGGGTAACACTGAAGCTTTCTTT
CDR3aa: CSVRGNTEAFF

v_gene: TRBV7-9
abundance: .
d_gene: .
j_gene: TRBJ2-7
CDR3nt: TGTGCCAGCAGCTGGGTCTCCTACGAGCAGTACTTC
CDR3aa: CASSWVSYEQYF

v_gene: TRBV4-1
abundance: few
d_gene: .
j_gene: TRBJ1-6
CDR3nt: TGCGCCAGCAGCCCCGGGGCCCAGGGCACCCTCCACTTT
CDR3aa: CASSPGAQGTLHF

v_gene: TRBV19
abundance: few
d_gene: TRBD2
j_gene: TRBJ2-1
CDR3nt: TGTGCCAGTCGGACTAGCGGCTCCTACAATGAGCAGTTCTTC
CDR3aa: CASRTSGSYNEQFF

v_gene: TRBV4-2
abundance: few
d_gene: TRBD2
j_gene: TRBJ2-1
CDR3nt: TGTGCCAGCAGCCAAGCCCCAGCGGGGGGGCCAAATGAGCAGTTCTTC
CDR3aa: CASSQAPAGGPNEQFF

v_gene: TRBV6-6
abundance: .
d_gene: .
j_gene: TRBJ1-2
CDR3nt: TGTGCCAGCAGTTTAACCAGGGCCACTAACTATGGCTACACCTTC
CDR3aa: CASSLTRATNYGYTF

v_gene: TRBV19
abundance: .
d_gene: .
j_gene: TRBJ1-1
CDR3nt: TGTGCCAGTAGTATCACCGACAATGGCAGGACTGAAGCTTTCTTT
CDR3aa: CASSITDNGRTEAFF

v_gene: TRBV4-1
abundance: .
d_gene: TRBD1
j_gene: TRBJ2-1
CDR3nt: TGCGCCAGCAGCCAAATTCCCCTGGGACAGCCGCCCTACAATGAGCAGTTCTTC
CDR3aa: CASSQIPLGQPPYNEQFF

v_gene: TRBV7-9
abundance: few
d_gene: .
j_gene: TRBJ2-1
CDR3nt: TGTGCCAGCAGATTGACCACCGGGACCACCTACAATGAGCAGTTCTTC
CDR3aa: CASRLTTGTTYNEQFF

v_gene: TRBV12-3/TRBV12-4
abundance: few
d_gene: .
j_gene: TRBJ1-1
CDR3nt: TGTGCCAGCAATCAACAAGCTGGGGACAAGAACACTGAAGCTTTCTTT
CDR3aa: CASNQQAGDKNTEAFF

v_gene: TRBV7-8
abundance: few
d_gene: TRBD2
j_gene: TRBJ2-3
CDR3nt: TGTGCCAGCAGCTTATTAGCGGGGTTTGCGGATACGCAGTATTTT
CDR3aa: CASSLLAGFADTQYF

v_gene: TRBV5-1
abundance: few
d_gene: TRBD2
j_gene: TRBJ2-2
CDR3nt: TGCGCCAGCAGCCCACTGGGGACTAGCGGGCTACCCGCGAACACCGGGGAGCTGTTTTTT
CDR3aa: CASSPLGTSGLPANTGELFF

v_gene: TRBV11-3
abundance: .
d_gene: .
j_gene: TRBJ1-1
CDR3nt: TGTGCCACCTGGGCCGGAAACACTGAAGCTTTCTTT
CDR3aa: CATWAGNTEAFF

v_gene: TRBV12-3/TRBV12-4
abundance: .
d_gene: TRBD1
j_gene: TRBJ1-1
CDR3nt: TGTGCCAGCAGTTCGGGACAGGGAGGGACTTTCTTT
CDR3aa: CASSSGQGGTFF

v_gene: TRBV7-2
abundance: few
d_gene: TRBD1
j_gene: TRBJ2-7
CDR3nt: TGTGCCAGCAGCTTAGAGTATGGGGCAGGGGGCTTCAACGAGCAGTACTTC
CDR3aa: CASSLEYGAGGFNEQYF

v_gene: TRBV20-1
abundance: .
d_gene: .
j_gene: TRBJ2-6
CDR3nt: TGCAGTGCTCCCCGACAGGACTTCCACTCTGGGGCCAACGTCCTGACTTTC
CDR3aa: CSAPRQDFHSGANVLTF

v_gene: TRBV19
abundance: few
d_gene: .
j_gene: TRBJ2-2
CDR3nt: TGTGCCAGTAGTAGCTTGGGGTCGACCGGGGAGCTGTTTTTT
CDR3aa: CASSSLGSTGELFF

v_gene: TRBV12-3/TRBV12-4
abundance: few
d_gene: TRBD2
j_gene: TRBJ2-2
CDR3nt: TGTGCCAGTGGGGGGGACACCGGGGAGCTGTTTTTT
CDR3aa: CASGGDTGELFF

v_gene: TRBV25-1
abundance: .
d_gene: TRBD1
j_gene: TRBJ2-7
CDR3nt: TGTGCCAGCACCCGAAAAACAGGGGGACGCTACGAGCAGTACTTC
CDR3aa: CASTRKTGGRYEQYF

v_gene: TRBV29-1
abundance: .
d_gene: .
j_gene: TRBJ1-1
CDR3nt: TGCAGCGTTGCGCACCTGAACACTGAAGCTTTCTTT
CDR3aa: CSVAHLNTEAFF

v_gene: TRBV6-6
abundance: .
d_gene: .
j_gene: TRBJ2-7
CDR3nt: TGTGCCAGCAGCCCCGGGGTGACTACCGAGCAGTACTTC
CDR3aa: CASSPGVTTEQYF

v_gene: TRBV12-3/TRBV12-4
abundance: .
d_gene: .
j_gene: TRBJ2-2
CDR3nt: TGTGCCAGCACCCTATGGAAGGGCTGGGGCACCGGGGAGCTGTTTTTT
CDR3aa: CASTLWKGWGTGELFF